This TCR beta chain was captured by sequencing in a study of PD-1 blockade in classical Hodgkin lymphoma. CDR1 and CDR2 from the germline V gene are MDHEN and SYDVKM. This CDR3 region has 16 residues. V lost 2 bases and J lost 2, with 13 bases in between. Some clones are missing from TCRdb's copy, which holds only in-frame ones; the method was immunoSEQ multiplex PCR. Seen here are 37,000 or so clones, around 88% observed once, and the top ten hold around 7.7%. Points on this clone: No antigen is known for it.

Study-level findings and limits: It was CD4+ TCR diversity, not CD8+, that rose significantly by C4D1. Repertoires differed for reasons still undefined, possibly disease activity or prior therapy.

All patients experienced relapse after autologous stem cell transplantation, and brentuximab vedotin exposure was variable. The chain employs TRBV28 and TRBJ1-5; D ambiguous. The sample was peripheral blood mononuclear cells (PBMCs), taken before the second cycle of nivolumab. The source is a human donor with classical Hodgkin lymphoma. Here the CDR3 DNA reads TGTGCCAGCAGTTTAGGCAGCTCTACTGGCAATCAGCCCCAGCATTTT. It yields the protein CASSLGSSTGNQPQHF.